This TCR beta chain was identified in a study of patients and donors after allogeneic stem cell transplantation. This clonotype was detected ten times or more. MiXCR was run by TCRdb on the RT-PCR reads, yielding one entry per CDR3 protein. The table has 200,000 to 250,000 distinct CDR3 sequences, roughly an eighth seen once. V lost 1 base to trimming and J lost 5 bases, with 17 bases between them. Looked up from germline, CDR1 is SEHNR and CDR2 is FQNEAQ (reference sequence). The CDR3 consists of 16 residues. The TCR comes from a human donor who was either an allogeneic HSCT recipient or a stem cell or donor lymphocyte infusion donor (not recorded which). It is not recorded whose cells these are; they may come from a transplant donor. Source material: blood, either unsorted or a sorted T cell fraction (not recorded which). The J gene is TRBJ1-2, the V gene TRBV7-9, with a weak D call TRBD1 (6 bases). The CDR3: CASSLGGRSAVYGYTF. The DNA of the CDR3 is TGTGCCAGCAGCTTAGGGGGGCGCAGTGCGGTATATGGCTACACCTTC.